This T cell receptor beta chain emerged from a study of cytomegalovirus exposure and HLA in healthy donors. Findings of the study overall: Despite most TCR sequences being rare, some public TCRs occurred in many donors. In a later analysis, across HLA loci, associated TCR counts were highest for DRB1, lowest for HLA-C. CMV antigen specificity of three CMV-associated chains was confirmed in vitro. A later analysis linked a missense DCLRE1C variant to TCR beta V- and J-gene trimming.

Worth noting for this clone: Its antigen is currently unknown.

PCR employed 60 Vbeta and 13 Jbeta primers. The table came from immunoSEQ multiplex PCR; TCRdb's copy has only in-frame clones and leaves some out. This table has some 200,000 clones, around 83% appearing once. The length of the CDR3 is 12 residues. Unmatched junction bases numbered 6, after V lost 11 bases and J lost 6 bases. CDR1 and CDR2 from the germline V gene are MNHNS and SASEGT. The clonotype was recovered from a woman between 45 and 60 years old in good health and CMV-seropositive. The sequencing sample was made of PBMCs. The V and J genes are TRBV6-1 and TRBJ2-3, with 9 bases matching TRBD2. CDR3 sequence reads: CAYTGLADTQYF. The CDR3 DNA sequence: TGTGCCTATACGGGACTAGCCGATACGCAGTATTTT.